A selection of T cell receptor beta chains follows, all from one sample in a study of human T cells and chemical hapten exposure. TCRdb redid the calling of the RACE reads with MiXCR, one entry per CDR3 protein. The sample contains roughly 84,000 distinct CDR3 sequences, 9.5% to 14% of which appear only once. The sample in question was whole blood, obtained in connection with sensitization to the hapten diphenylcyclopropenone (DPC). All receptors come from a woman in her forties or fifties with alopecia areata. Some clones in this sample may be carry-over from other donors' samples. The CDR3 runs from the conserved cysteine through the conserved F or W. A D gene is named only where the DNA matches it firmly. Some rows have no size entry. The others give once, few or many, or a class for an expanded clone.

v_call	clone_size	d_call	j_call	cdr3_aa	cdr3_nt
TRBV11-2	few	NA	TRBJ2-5	CASSSSQGKQETQYF	TGTGCCAGCAGCAGCTCCCAGGGAAAACAAGAGACCCAGTACTTC
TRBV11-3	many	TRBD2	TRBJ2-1	CASSSRGGSYNEQFF	TGTGCCAGCAGCTCGCGCGGGGGTTCCTACAATGAGCAGTTCTTC
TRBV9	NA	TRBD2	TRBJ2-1	CASSVTSGTLGGSYNEQFF	TGTGCCAGCAGCGTAACTAGCGGGACTCTAGGGGGCTCCTACAATGAGCAGTTCTTC
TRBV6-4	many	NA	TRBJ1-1	CASSEQDYTEAFF	TGTGCCAGCAGTGAACAGGATTACACTGAAGCTTTCTTT
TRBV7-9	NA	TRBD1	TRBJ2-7	CASSRTSGTGDGEQYF	TGTGCCAGCAGCCGAACATCCGGGACAGGGGACGGCGAGCAGTACTTC
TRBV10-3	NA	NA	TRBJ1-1	CAISESRVYTEAFF	TGTGCCATCAGTGAGTCGAGGGTTTACACTGAAGCTTTCTTT
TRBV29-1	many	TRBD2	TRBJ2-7	CSVILAGGSYEQYF	TGCAGCGTGATACTAGCGGGAGGTTCCTACGAGCAGTACTTC
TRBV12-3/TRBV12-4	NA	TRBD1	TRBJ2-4	CASRRQGSRDIQYF	TGTGCCAGCAGACGACAGGGGAGTCGGGACATTCAGTACTTC
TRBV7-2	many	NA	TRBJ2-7	CASSLATLRYEQYF	TGTGCCAGCAGCTTAGCGACTCTCCGCTACGAGCAGTACTTC
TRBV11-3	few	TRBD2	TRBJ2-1	CASSLRRGSLNEQFF	TGTGCCAGCAGCTTACGGCGGGGGTCTCTCAATGAGCAGTTCTTC
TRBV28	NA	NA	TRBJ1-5	CATAGTLGNQPQHF	TGTGCCACCGCCGGGACATTGGGGAATCAGCCCCAGCATTTT
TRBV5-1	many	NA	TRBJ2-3	CASSLGGPNTDTQYF	TGCGCCAGCAGCTTGGGGGGACCGAACACAGATACGCAGTATTTT
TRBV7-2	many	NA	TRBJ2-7	CASSSQGQGYEPYEQYF	TGTGCCAGCAGCTCCCAAGGGCAGGGGTACGAACCCTACGAGCAGTACTTC
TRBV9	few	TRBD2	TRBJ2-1	CASSVTSGSRNEQFF	TGTGCCAGCAGCGTTACTAGCGGGAGTAGAAATGAGCAGTTCTTC
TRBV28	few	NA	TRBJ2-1	CASRKITGEQFF	TGTGCCAGCAGAAAGATAACAGGGGAGCAGTTCTTC
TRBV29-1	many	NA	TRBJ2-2	CSVAEGLASGELFF	TGCAGCGTTGCTGAGGGTCTCGCCAGCGGGGAGCTGTTTTTT
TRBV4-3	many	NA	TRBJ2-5	CASSQDIGRGGTQYF	TGCGCCAGCAGCCAAGATATAGGGCGTGGAGGGACCCAGTACTTC
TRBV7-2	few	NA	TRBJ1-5	CAFTDTFWGRNQPQHF	TGTGCCTTTACTGATACTTTTTGGGGGCGCAATCAGCCCCAGCATTTT
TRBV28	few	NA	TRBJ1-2	CASSRRQRLYGYTF	TGTGCCAGCAGTCGGCGACAGAGACTCTATGGCTACACCTTC
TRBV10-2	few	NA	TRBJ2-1	CASTPGRFGEQFF	TGCGCCAGCACCCCTGGGAGGTTCGGTGAGCAGTTCTTC
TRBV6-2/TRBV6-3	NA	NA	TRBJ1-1	CASSYPMNTVAFF	TGTGCCAGCAGTTACCCCATGAACACTGTAGCTTTCTTT
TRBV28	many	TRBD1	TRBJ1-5	CASSYRDRRGQPQHF	TGTGCCAGCAGCTACCGGGACAGAAGAGGGCAGCCCCAGCATTTT
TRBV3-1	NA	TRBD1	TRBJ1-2	CASSRYAGTAHNYGYTF	TGTGCCAGCAGCCGATACGCTGGGACAGCCCATAACTATGGCTACACCTTC
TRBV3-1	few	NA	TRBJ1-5	CASSRNHDQPQHF	TGTGCCAGCTCAAGGAACCATGATCAGCCCCAGCATTTT
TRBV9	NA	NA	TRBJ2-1	CASTRAGASYNEQFF	TGTGCCAGCACCCGGGCGGGGGCCTCCTACAATGAGCAGTTCTTC